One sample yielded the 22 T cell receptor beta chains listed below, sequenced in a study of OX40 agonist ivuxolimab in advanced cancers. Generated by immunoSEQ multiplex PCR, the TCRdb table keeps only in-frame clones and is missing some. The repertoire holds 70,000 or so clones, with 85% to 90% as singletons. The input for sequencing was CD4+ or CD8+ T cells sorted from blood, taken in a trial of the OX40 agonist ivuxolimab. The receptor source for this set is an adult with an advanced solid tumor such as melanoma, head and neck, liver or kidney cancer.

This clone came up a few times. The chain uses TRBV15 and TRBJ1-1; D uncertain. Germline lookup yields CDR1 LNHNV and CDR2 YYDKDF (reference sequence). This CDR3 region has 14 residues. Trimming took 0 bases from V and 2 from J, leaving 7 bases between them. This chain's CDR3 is CATSRDAVNTEAFF. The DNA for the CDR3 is TGTGCCACCAGCAGAGATGCGGTCAACACTGAAGCTTTCTTT.

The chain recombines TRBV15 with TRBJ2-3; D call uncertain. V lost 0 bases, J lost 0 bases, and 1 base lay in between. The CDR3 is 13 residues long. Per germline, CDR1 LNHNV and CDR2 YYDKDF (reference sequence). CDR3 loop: CATSRESTDTQYF. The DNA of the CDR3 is TGTGCCACCAGCAGAGAAAGCACAGATACGCAGTATTTT.

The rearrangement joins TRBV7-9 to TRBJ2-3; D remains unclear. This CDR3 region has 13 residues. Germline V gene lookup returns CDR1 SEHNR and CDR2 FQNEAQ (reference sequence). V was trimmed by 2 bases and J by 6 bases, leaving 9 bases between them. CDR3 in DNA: TGTGCCAGCAGCTTACTCCAAGGGGATACGCAGTATTTT. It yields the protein CASSLLQGDTQYF. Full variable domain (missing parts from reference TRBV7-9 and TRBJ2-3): DTGVSQNPRHKITKRGQNVTFRCDPISEHNRLYWYRQTLGQGPEFLTYFQNEAQLEKSRLLSDRFSAERPKGSFSTLEIQRTEQGDSAMYLCASSLLQGDTQYFGPGTRLTVL.

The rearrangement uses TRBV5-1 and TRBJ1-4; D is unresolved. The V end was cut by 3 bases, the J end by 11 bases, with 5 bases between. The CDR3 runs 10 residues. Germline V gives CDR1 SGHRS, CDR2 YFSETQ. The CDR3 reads CASSSGKLFF. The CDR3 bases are TGCGCCAGCAGCTCGGGGAAACTGTTTTTT.

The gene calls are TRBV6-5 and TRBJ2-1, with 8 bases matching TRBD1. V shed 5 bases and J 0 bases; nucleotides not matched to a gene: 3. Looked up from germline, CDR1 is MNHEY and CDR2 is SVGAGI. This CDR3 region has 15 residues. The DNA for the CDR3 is TGTGCCAGCAGTCCAGGGGGCGCCTCCTACAATGAGCAGTTCTTC. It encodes CASSPGGASYNEQFF.

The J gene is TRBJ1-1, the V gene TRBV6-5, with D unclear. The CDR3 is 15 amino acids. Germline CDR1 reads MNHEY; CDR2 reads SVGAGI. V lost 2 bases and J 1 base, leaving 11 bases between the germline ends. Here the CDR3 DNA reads TGTGCCAGCAGTTACGGCGGAGGGCGGAACACTGAAGCTTTCTTT. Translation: CASSYGGGRNTEAFF.

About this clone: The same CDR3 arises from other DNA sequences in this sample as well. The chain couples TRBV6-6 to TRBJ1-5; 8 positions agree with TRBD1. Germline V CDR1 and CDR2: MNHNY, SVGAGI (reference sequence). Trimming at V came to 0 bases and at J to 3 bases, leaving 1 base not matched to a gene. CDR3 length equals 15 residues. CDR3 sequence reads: CASSYSDRDNQPQHF. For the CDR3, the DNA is TGTGCCAGCAGTTACTCGGACAGGGACAATCAGCCCCAGCATTTT.

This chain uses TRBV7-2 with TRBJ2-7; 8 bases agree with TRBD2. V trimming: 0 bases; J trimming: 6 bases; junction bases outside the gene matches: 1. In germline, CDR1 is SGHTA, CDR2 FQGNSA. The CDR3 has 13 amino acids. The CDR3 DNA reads TGTGCCAGCAGCTTAGCGGCGGGGGGCGAGCAGTACTTC. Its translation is CASSLAAGGEQYF. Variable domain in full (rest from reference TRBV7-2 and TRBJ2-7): GAGVSQSPSNKVTEKGKDVELRCDPISGHTALYWYRQSLGQGLEFLIYFQGNSAPDKSGLPSDRFSAERTGGSVSTLTIQRTQQEDSAVYLCASSLAAGGEQYFGPGTRLTVT.

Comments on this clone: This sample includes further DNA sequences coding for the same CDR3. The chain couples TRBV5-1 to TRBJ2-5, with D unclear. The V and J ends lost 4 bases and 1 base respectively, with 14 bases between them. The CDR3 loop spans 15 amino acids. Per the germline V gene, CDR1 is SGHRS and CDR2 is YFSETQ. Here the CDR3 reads CASSLGPGPQETQYF. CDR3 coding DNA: TGCGCCAGCAGCCTGGGTCCAGGCCCCCAAGAGACCCAGTACTTC.

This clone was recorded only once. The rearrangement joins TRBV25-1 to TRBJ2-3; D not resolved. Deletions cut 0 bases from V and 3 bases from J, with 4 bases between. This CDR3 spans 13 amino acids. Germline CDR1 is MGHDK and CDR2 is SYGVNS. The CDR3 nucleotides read TGTGCCAGCAGTGAATACGGGACAGATACGCAGTATTTT. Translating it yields CASSEYGTDTQYF.

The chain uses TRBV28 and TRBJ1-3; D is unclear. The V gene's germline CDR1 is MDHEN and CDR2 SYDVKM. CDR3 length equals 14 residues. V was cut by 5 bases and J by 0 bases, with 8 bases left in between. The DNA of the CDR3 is TGTGCCAGCAGTAGGGCCGGCTCTGGAAACACCATATATTTT. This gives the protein CASSRAGSGNTIYF.

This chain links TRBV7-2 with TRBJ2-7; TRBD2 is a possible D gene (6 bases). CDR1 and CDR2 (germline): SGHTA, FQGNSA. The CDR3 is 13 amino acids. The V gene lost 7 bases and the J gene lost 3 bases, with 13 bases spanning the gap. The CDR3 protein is CASTLGGGYEQYF. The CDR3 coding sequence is TGTGCCAGCACCCTCGGGGGTGGCTACGAGCAGTACTTC.

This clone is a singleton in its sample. DNA for the CDR3: TGTGCCACCCCGGGACTAGCGCTGGAGACCCAGTACTTC. Translation gives CATPGLALETQYF. The rearrangement uses TRBV25-1 and TRBJ2-5; TRBD2 matches 10 bases. The CDR3 is made up of 13 amino acids. V was pared by 10 bases and J by 5 bases, with 7 bases of the junction left unmatched. Germline CDR1 reads MGHDK; CDR2 reads SYGVNS. The variable domain in full, completed from reference TRBV25-1 and TRBJ2-5, reads EADIYQTPRYLVIGTGKKITLECSQTMGHDKMYWYQQDPGMELHLIHYSYGVNSTEKGDLSSESTVSRIRTEHFPLTLESARPSHTSQYLCATPGLALETQYFGPGTRLLVL.

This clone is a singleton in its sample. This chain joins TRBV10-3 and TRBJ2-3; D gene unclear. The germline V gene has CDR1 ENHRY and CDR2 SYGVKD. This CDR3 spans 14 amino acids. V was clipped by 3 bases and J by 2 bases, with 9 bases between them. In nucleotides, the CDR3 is TGTGCCATCAGTGACGAGGACCTCACAGATACGCAGTATTTT. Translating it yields CAISDEDLTDTQYF.

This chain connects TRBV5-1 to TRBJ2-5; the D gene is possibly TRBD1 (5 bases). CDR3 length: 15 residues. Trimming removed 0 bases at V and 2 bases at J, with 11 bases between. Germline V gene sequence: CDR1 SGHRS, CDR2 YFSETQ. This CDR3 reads CASSLDSGKQETQYF. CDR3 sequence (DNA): TGCGCCAGCAGCTTGGATTCAGGGAAGCAAGAGACCCAGTACTTC.

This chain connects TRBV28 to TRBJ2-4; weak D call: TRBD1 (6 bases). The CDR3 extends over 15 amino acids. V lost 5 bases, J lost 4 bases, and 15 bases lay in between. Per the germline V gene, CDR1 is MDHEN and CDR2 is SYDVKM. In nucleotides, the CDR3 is TGTGCCAGCAGTGCCCGGCAGGGGTGGAAAAACATTCAGTACTTC. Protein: CASSARQGWKNIQYF. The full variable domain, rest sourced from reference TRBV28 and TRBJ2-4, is DVKVTQSSRYLVKRTGEKVFLECVQDMDHENMFWYRQDPGLGLRLIYFSYDVKMKEKGDIPEGYSVSREKKERFSLILESASTNQTSMYLCASSARQGWKNIQYFGAGTRLSVL.

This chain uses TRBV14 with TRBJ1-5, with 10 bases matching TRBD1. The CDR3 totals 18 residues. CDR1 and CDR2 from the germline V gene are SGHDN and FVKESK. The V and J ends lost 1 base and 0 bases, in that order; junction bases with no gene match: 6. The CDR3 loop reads CASSQVDRGRVSNQPQHF. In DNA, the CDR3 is TGTGCCAGCAGCCAAGTTGACAGGGGGCGAGTTAGCAATCAGCCCCAGCATTTT.

The chain's CDR3 is CASSQILASSYNEQFF. The CDR3 coding sequence is TGTGCCAGCAGCCAAATCCTAGCGAGTTCCTACAATGAGCAGTTCTTC. The V and J genes are TRBV11-2 and TRBJ2-1; D perhaps matches TRBD2 (6 bases). The CDR3 has 16 amino acids. V was clipped by 5 bases and J by 1 base, with 15 bases between them. The V gene's germline CDR1 is SGHAT and CDR2 FQNNGV.

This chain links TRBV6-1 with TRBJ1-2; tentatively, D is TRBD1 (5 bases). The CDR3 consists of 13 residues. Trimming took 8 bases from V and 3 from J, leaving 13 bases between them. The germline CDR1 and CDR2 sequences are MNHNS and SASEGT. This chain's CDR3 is CASGLLTDYGYTF. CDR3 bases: TGTGCCAGCGGACTCCTGACAGACTATGGCTACACCTTC.

CDR3 amino acids: CASSLGSANQPQHF. The CDR3 DNA sequence: TGTGCCAGCAGCTTAGGTAGCGCTAATCAGCCCCAGCATTTT. The rearrangement uses TRBV7-9 and TRBJ1-5; no reliable D call. Trimming removed 1 base from V and 4 bases from J, with 8 bases in between. The V gene's germline CDR1 is SEHNR and CDR2 FQNEAQ (reference sequence). The CDR3 loop spans 14 amino acids.

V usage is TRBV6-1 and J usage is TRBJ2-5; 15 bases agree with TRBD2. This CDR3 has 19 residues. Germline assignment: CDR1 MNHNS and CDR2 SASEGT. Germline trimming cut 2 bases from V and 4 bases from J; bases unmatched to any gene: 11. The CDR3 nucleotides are TGTGCCAGCAGTGAAAAGGGGACTAGCGGGGGGCTACTCAGAGAGACCCAGTACTTC. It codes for CASSEKGTSGGLLRETQYF.

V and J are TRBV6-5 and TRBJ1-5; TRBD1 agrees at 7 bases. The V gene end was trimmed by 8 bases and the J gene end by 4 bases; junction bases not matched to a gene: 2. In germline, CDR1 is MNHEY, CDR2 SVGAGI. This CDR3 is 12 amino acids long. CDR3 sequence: CASGRGNQPQHF. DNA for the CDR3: TGTGCCAGCGGCAGGGGGAATCAGCCCCAGCATTTT.